This TCR beta chain was found in a study of TIL therapy for anti-PD-1-resistant metastatic lung cancer. Study in general: Tumors were harvested before any PD-1/PD-L1 blockade. Half of patients were current or former smokers. Study results and caveats: After infusion, TIL clonotypes partly replaced peripheral T cells and declined over months.

With regard to this clone: Its target is unknown.

Sequencing used immunoSEQ v3. Some clones are missing from TCRdb's copy, which holds only in-frame ones; the method was immunoSEQ multiplex PCR. The table records under 55,000 clones, approximately 79% of them present only once. Trimming took 4 bases from V and 1 from J; bases not matched to a gene: 8. Germline assignment: CDR1 SGDLS and CDR2 YYNGEE. The length of the CDR3 is 16 residues. The time point: pre-treatment sample, taken before nivolumab and TIL therapy. Stage 4 NSCLC adults joined between October 2017 and 2020. Sequenced here: blood, sampled at baseline. The chain combines TRBV9 with TRBJ1-2; 9 positions match TRBD1. This TCR was sampled from a woman between 30 and 79 years old with non-small cell lung cancer. CDR3 DNA: TGTGCCAGCAGCTCCGGACAGGGGTCGGTTAACTATGGCTACACCTTC. It is translated as CASSSGQGSVNYGYTF.